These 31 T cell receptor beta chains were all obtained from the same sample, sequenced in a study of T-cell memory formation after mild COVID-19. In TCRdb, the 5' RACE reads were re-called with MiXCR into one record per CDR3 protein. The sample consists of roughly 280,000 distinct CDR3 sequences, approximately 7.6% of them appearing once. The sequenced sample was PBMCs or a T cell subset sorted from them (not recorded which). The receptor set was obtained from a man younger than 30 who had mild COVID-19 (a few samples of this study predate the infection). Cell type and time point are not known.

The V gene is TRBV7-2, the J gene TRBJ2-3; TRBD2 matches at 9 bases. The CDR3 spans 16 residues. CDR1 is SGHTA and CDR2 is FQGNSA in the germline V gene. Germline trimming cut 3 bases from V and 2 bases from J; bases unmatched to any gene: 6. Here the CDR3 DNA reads TGTGCCAGCAGCTTGGGGCCTAGCGGGGCCACAGATACGCAGTATTTT. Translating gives CASSLGPSGATDTQYF.

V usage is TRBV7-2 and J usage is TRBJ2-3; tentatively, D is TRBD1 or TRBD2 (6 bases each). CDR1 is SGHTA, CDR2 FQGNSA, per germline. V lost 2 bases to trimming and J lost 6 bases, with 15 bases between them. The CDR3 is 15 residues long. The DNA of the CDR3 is TGTGCCAGCAGCTTATGGGGGGCCGAAGGGGATACGCAGTATTTT. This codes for CASSLWGAEGDTQYF.

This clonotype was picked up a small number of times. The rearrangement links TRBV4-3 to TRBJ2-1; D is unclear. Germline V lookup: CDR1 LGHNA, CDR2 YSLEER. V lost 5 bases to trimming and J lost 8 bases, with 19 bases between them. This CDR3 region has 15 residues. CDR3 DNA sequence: TGCGCCAGCAGCTCACGGTCGGGTGTAGGGCATGAGCAGTTCTTC. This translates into CASSSRSGVGHEQFF.

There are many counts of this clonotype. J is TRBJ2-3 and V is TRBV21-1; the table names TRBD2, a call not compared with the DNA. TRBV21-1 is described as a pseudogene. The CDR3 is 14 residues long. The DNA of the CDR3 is TGTGCCAGCCGGGAGGAAGGGTGTTCAGATACGCAGTATTTT. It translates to CASREEGCSDTQYF.

The CDR3 sequence: CASSLPPGTRADTQYF. The CDR3 nucleotides read TGCGCCAGCAGCTTGCCCCCCGGTACTAGGGCAGATACGCAGTATTTT. This chain links TRBV5-1 with TRBJ2-3, with D possibly TRBD2 on 5 matching bases. The CDR3 consists of 16 residues. Germline loops: CDR1 SGHRS, CDR2 YFSETQ. Trimming left V 1 base short and J 4 bases short, with 16 bases between. Combining the CDR3 with reference TRBV5-1 and TRBJ2-3 gives the whole variable domain KAGVTQTPRYLIKTRGQQVTLSCSPISGHRSVSWYQQTPGQGLQFLFEYFSETQRNKGNFPGRFSGRQFSNSRSEMNVSTLELGDSALYLCASSLPPGTRADTQYFGPGTRLTVL.

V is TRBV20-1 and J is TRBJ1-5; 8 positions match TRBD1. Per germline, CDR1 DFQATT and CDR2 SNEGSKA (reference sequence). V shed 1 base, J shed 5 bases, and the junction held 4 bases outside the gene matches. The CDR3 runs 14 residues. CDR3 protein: CSARVGTGYQPQHF. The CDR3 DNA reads TGCAGTGCTAGAGTTGGGACAGGTTATCAGCCCCAGCATTTT.

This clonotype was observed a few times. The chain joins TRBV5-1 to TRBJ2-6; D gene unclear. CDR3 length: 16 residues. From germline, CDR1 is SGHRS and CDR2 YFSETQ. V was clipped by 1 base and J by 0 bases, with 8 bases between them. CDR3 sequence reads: CASSLSHPSGANVLTF. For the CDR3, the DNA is TGCGCCAGCAGCTTGTCCCACCCCTCTGGGGCCAACGTCCTGACTTTC.

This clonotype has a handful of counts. The CDR3 here is CASSPLRPDTQYF. The DNA of the CDR3 is TGTGCCAGCAGCCCACTACGGCCAGATACGCAGTATTTT. This chain links TRBV7-2 with TRBJ2-3; no firm D call. The CDR3 has 13 residues. Germline values: CDR1 SGHTA, CDR2 FQGNSA. V gave up 5 bases and J gave up 4 bases, with 10 bases separating them.

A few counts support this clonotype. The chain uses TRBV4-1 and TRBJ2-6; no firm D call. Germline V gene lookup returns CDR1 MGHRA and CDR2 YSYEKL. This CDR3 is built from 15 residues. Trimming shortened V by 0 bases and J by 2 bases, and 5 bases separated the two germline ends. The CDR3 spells CASSQEWAGANVLTF. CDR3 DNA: TGCGCCAGCAGCCAAGAGTGGGCTGGGGCCAACGTCCTGACTTTC.

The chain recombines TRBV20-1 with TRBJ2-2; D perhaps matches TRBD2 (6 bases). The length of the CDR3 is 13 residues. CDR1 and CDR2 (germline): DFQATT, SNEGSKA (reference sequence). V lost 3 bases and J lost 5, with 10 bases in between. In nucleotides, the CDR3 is TGCAGTGCTAGCGGGAGTGGGACCGGGGAGCTGTTTTTT. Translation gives CSASGSGTGELFF.

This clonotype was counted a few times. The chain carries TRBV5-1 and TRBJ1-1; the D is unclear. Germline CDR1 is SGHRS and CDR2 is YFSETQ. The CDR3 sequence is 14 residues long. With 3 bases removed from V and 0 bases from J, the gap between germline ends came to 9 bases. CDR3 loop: CASSWQTLNTEAFF. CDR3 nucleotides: TGCGCCAGCAGCTGGCAGACCTTGAACACTGAAGCTTTCTTT.

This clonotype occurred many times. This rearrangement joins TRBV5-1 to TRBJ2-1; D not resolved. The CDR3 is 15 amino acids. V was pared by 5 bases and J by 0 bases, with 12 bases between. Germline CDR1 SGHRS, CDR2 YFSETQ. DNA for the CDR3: TGCGCCAGCAGACTGGCGGCTAGCTCCTACAATGAGCAGTTCTTC. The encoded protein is CASRLAASSYNEQFF.

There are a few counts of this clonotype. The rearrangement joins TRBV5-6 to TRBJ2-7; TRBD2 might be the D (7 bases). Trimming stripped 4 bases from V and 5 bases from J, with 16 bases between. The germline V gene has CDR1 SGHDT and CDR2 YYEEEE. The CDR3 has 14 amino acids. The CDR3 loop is CASSTGRGANEQYV. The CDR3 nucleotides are TGTGCCAGCAGCACCGGTCGGGGGGCCAACGAGCAGTACGTC.

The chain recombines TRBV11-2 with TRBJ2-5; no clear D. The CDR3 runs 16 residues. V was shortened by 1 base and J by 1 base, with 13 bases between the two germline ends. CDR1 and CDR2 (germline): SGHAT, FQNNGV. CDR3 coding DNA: TGTGCCAGCAGCTTAGCAGCCCTCGAGGTCCAAGAGACCCAGTACTTC. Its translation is CASSLAALEVQETQYF.

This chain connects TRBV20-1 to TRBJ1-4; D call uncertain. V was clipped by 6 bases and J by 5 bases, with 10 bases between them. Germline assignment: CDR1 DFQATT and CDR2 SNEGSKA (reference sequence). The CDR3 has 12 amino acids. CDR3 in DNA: TGCAGTGCCCCGGATAGAAATGAAAAACTGTTTTTT. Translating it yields CSAPDRNEKLFF.

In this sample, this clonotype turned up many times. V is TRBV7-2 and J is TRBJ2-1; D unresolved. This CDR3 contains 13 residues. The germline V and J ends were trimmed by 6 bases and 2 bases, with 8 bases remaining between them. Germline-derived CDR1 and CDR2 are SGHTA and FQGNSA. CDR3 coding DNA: TGTGCCAGCAGGAGATTAGCCTACAATGAGCAGTTCTTC. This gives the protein CASRRLAYNEQFF.

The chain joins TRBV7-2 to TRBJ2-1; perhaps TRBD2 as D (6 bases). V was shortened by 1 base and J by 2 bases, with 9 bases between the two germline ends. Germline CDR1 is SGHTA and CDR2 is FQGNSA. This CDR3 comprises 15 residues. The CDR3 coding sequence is TGTGCCAGCAGCTTAGGCGGGGTACCCTACAATGAGCAGTTCTTC. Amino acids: CASSLGGVPYNEQFF.

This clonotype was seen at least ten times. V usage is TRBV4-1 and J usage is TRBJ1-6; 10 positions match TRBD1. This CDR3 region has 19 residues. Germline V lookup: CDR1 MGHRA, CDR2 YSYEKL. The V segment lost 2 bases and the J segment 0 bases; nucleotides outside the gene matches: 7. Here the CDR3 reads CASSQTPGQGSSYNSPLHF. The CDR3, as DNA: TGCGCCAGCAGCCAAACACCGGGACAGGGGAGCTCCTATAATTCACCCCTCCACTTT.

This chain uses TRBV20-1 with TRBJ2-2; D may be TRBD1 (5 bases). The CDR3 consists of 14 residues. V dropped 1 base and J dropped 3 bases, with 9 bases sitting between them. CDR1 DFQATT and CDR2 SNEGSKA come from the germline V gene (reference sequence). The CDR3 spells CSARGQLDTGELFF. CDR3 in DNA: TGCAGTGCTAGAGGACAGCTTGACACCGGGGAGCTGTTTTTT.

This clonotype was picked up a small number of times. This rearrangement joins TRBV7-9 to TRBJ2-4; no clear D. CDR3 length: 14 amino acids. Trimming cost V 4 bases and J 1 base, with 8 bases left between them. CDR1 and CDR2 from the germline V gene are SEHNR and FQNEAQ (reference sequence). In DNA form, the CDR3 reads TGTGCCAGCAGCTCCGTCCGGGCCAAAAACATTCAGTACTTC. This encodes CASSSVRAKNIQYF.

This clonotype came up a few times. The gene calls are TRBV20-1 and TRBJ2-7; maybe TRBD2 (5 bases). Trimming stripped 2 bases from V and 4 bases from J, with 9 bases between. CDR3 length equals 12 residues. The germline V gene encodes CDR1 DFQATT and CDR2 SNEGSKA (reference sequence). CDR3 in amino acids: CSARRGVYEQYF. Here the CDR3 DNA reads TGCAGTGCTAGACGGGGAGTTTACGAGCAGTACTTC.

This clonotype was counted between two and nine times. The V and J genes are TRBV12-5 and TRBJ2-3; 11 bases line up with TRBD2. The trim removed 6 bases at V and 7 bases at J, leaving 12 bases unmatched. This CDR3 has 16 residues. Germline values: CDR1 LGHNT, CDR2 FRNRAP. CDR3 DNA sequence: TGTGCTAGTGGCCCCCGGACTAGCGGGTTGATGTATACGCAGTATTTT. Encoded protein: CASGPRTSGLMYTQYF.

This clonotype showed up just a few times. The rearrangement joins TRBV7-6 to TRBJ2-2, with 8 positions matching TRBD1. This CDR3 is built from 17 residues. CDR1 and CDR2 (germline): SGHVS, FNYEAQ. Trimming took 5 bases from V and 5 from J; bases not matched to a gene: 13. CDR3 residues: CASSHPKAGGGTGELFF. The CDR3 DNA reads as TGTGCCAGCAGCCACCCCAAGGCAGGGGGCGGAACCGGGGAGCTGTTTTTT.

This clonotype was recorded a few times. The CDR3 DNA sequence: TGTGCCAGCAGTCGCCAGGGCGAGCAGTACTTC. Translating gives CASSRQGEQYF. V gene TRBV28 combines with J gene TRBJ2-7; a weak D match, TRBD1 (5 bases). The germline V and J ends were trimmed by 5 bases and 6 bases, with 8 bases remaining between them. CDR3 length: 11 amino acids. Germline-derived CDR1 and CDR2 are MDHEN and SYDVKM.

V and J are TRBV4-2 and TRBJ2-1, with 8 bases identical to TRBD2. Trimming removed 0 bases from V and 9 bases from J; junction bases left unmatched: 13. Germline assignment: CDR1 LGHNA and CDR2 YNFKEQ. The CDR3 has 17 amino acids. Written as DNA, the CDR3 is TGTGCCAGCAGCCAAGATAAGACGCGGGGGGCCGCCCGTGAGCAGTTCTTC. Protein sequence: CASSQDKTRGAAREQFF.

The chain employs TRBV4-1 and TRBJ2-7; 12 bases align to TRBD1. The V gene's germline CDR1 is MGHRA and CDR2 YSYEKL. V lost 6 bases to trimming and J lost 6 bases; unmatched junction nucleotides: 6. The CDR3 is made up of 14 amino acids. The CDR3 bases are TGCGCCAGCAGTTCCGGGACAGGGGGCAGCGAGCAGTACTTC. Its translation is CASSSGTGGSEQYF.

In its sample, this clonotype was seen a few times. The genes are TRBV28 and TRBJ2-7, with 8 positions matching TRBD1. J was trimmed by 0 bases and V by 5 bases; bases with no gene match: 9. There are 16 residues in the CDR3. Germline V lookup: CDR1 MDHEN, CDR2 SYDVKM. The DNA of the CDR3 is TGTGCCAGCAGTCCGAGCCAGGGGGCAAGCTCCTACGAGCAGTACGTC. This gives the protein CASSPSQGASSYEQYV.

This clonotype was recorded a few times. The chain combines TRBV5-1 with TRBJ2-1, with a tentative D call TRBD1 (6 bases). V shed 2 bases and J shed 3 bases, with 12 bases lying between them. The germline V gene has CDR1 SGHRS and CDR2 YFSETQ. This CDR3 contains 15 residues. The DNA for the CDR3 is TGCGCCAGCAGCTTTGCAGGACAGTACTACAATGAGCAGTTCTTC. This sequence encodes CASSFAGQYYNEQFF.

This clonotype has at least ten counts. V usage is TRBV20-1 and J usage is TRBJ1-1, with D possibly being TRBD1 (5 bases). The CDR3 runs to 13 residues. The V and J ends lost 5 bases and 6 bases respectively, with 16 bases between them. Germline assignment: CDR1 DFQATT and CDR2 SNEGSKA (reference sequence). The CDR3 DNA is TGCAGTGCTCCAGGGTTTAATATCGCTGAAGCTTTCTTT. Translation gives CSAPGFNIAEAFF.

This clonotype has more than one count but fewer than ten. This chain's CDR3 is CASSLSQGSGGETQYF. The DNA for the CDR3 is TGCGCCAGCAGTCTCAGTCAGGGGAGCGGGGGAGAGACCCAGTACTTC. The gene calls are TRBV4-3 and TRBJ2-5; 8 nucleotides align to TRBD2. Germline lookup yields CDR1 LGHNA and CDR2 YSLEER. Unmatched junction bases numbered 13, after V lost 6 bases and J lost 4 bases. The CDR3 has 16 amino acids.

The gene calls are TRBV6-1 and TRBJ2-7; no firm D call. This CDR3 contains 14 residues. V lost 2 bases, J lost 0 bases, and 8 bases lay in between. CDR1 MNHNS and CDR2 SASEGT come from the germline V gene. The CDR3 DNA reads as TGTGCCAGCAGTGAAATGACACTCTCCTACGAGCAGTACTTC. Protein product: CASSEMTLSYEQYF.